One sample yielded the 21 T cell receptor beta chains listed below, sequenced in a study of blood T cell repertoires in COVID-19. The repertoire was sequenced with immunoSEQ multiplex PCR; TCRdb's copy has only in-frame clones and lacks some. The table lists 290,000 or so clones, more than 85% of them singletons. The material sequenced was peripheral blood. The receptors originated from a woman aged 25 to 45 with COVID-19, enrolled during active disease.

This chain connects TRBV28 to TRBJ1-4; D possibly corresponds to TRBD1 (6 bases). Between the trimmed V and J ends, which lost 6 bases and 3 bases, there was a span of 17 bases. The CDR3 covers 16 residues. Germline V gene data show CDR1 as MDHEN and CDR2 as SYDVKM. This CDR3 reads CASRGGDNQANEKLFF. CDR3 DNA sequence: TGTGCCAGCAGGGGGGGGGACAACCAGGCTAATGAAAAACTGTTTTTT.

The V and J genes are TRBV10-1 and TRBJ1-2; 8 nucleotides agree with TRBD1. CDR1 and CDR2 (germline): WNHNN, SYGVQD (reference sequence). J was trimmed by 8 bases and V by 5 bases; bases with no gene match: 16. The CDR3 is made up of 16 amino acids. The CDR3 region has the DNA TGCGCCAGCAGTAAGAGGGACAGGCACGGCCTCCAGGGCTACACCTTC. Residues: CASSKRDRHGLQGYTF.

This rearrangement joins TRBV20-1 to TRBJ1-2; D not resolved. The CDR3 consists of 16 residues. The V and J ends lost 3 bases and 0 bases respectively, with 17 bases between them. Germline V gene lookup returns CDR1 DFQATT and CDR2 SNEGSKA (reference sequence). The CDR3 protein is CSASSWSGNANYGYTF. CDR3 DNA: TGCAGTGCTAGTTCCTGGTCGGGGAACGCTAACTATGGCTACACCTTC.

This chain connects TRBV12-3 or TRBV12-4 to TRBJ2-3; 7 bases agree with TRBD2. The CDR3 has 11 residues. The V and J ends lost 4 bases and 12 bases, in that order; junction bases with no gene match: 4. The CDR3 bases are TGTGCCAGCAGTTCCCGGGACTACCAGTATTTT. Its translation is CASSSRDYQYF.

The genes are TRBV18 and TRBJ2-3; TRBD1 matches at 9 bases. J was trimmed by 2 bases and V by 0 bases; bases with no gene match: 9. Germline loops: CDR1 KGHSH, CDR2 LQKENI. CDR3 size: 18 residues. The CDR3 protein is CASSPPNAGQGNTDTQYF. The CDR3 DNA reads as TGTGCCAGCTCACCACCCAACGCGGGACAGGGCAACACAGATACGCAGTATTTT.

The chain uses TRBV19 and TRBJ2-1; 13 bases align to TRBD2. Germline assignment: CDR1 LNHDA and CDR2 SQIVND (reference sequence). J lost 9 bases, V lost 3 bases, and 8 bases had no gene match. This CDR3 has 16 amino acids. CDR3 coding DNA: TGTGCCAGTAGTATCGGACTAGCGGGAGCGTTGGTTGAGCAGTTCTTC. This translates into CASSIGLAGALVEQFF.

The chain employs TRBV12-3 or TRBV12-4 and TRBJ1-2, with D unresolved. The CDR3 length is 13 residues. The V end lost 0 bases, the J end lost 3 bases, and 5 bases lay between the germline ends. The CDR3 region is CASSLAEDYGYTF. The CDR3 nucleotides read TGTGCCAGCAGTTTAGCGGAGGACTATGGCTACACCTTC.

This clone showed up just once. This chain links TRBV6-5 with TRBJ2-2, with TRBD2 matching 7 bases. V lost 7 bases to trimming and J lost 4 bases; unmatched junction nucleotides: 6. In germline, CDR1 is MNHEY, CDR2 SVGAGI. The CDR3 runs 14 residues. The CDR3 spells CASTGREITGELFF. CDR3 DNA: TGTGCCAGCACGGGGCGGGAGATCACCGGGGAGCTGTTTTTT.

The chain uses TRBV19 and TRBJ1-6, with D unresolved. V lost 3 bases and J lost 9, with 12 bases in between. The CDR3 spans 14 residues. Germline V gene sequence: CDR1 LNHDA, CDR2 SQIVND (reference sequence). The CDR3 loop reads CASSIGDFGSPLHF. CDR3 sequence (DNA): TGTGCCAGTAGTATCGGGGATTTTGGTTCACCCCTCCACTTT.

The chain has TRBV28 and TRBJ2-7, with 8 bases aligning to TRBD1. Per germline, CDR1 MDHEN and CDR2 SYDVKM. The CDR3 runs 14 residues. Trimming cost V 5 bases and J 5 bases; bases outside gene matches: 8. This CDR3 reads CASSPTGGWDEQYF. The CDR3 coding sequence is TGTGCCAGCAGTCCCACAGGGGGATGGGACGAGCAGTACTTC.

The rearrangement joins TRBV4-2 to TRBJ2-1; the D gene is possibly TRBD2 (5 bases). Trimming took 3 bases from V and 7 from J, leaving 13 bases between them. CDR3 length: 14 amino acids. The germline V gene encodes CDR1 LGHNA and CDR2 YNFKEQ. The CDR3 DNA reads as TGTGCCAGCAGCCAGGGGTTTAGGGAGAATGAGCAGTTCTTC. This encodes CASSQGFRENEQFF.

The rearrangement joins TRBV7-2 to TRBJ2-7; 7 bases fit TRBD2. Germline CDR1 and CDR2: SGHTA and FQGNSA. The CDR3 consists of 16 residues. J gave up 2 bases and V 4 bases, and 11 bases lay outside the gene matches. The CDR3 sequence: CASSWEGASGTYEQYF. The CDR3 nucleotides read TGTGCCAGCAGCTGGGAAGGGGCTAGCGGAACCTACGAGCAGTACTTC.

A single count supports this clone. The rearrangement uses TRBV5-4 and TRBJ1-2, with a tentative D call TRBD1 (6 bases). This CDR3 is 14 amino acids long. V was pared by 5 bases and J by 8 bases, with 19 bases between. Germline lookup yields CDR1 SGHNT and CDR2 YYREEE (reference sequence). CDR3 sequence: CASRGTQGREGYTF. As DNA, the CDR3 is TGTGCCAGCAGGGGGACACAGGGTCGGGAAGGCTACACCTTC.

This clone was recorded only once. V gene TRBV18 combines with J gene TRBJ1-1, with 8 nucleotides matching TRBD1. The V gene's germline CDR1 is KGHSH and CDR2 LQKENI. The CDR3 has 15 residues. The V segment lost 2 bases and the J segment 5 bases; nucleotides outside the gene matches: 7. The CDR3 DNA reads TGTGCCAGCTCACCAGGGACAGGAGGGGGAACTGAAGCTTTCTTT. It codes for CASSPGTGGGTEAFF.

This rearrangement joins TRBV9 to TRBJ1-3, with D hard to call. Trimming cost V 0 bases and J 2 bases, with 12 bases left between them. The CDR3 has 16 amino acids. The V gene's germline CDR1 is SGDLS and CDR2 YYNGEE. The CDR3 sequence is CASSVASTQTGNTIYF. CDR3 bases: TGTGCCAGCAGCGTAGCTAGTACTCAGACTGGAAACACCATATATTTT.

This clone was detected only once. V gene TRBV5-1 combines with J gene TRBJ1-1; D is undetermined. The CDR3 has 14 residues. The V end was cut by 0 bases, the J end by 1 base, with 7 bases between. CDR1 and CDR2 from the germline V gene are SGHRS and YFSETQ. As DNA, the CDR3 is TGCGCCAGCAGCTTGGCCCACAGGAACACTGAAGCTTTCTTT. Translation gives CASSLAHRNTEAFF.

V is TRBV5-4 and J is TRBJ1-2, with 9 bases aligning to TRBD1. Germline CDR1 and CDR2: SGHNT and YYREEE (reference sequence). The CDR3 is 16 amino acids. J lost 3 bases, V lost 3 bases, and 9 bases had no gene match. The CDR3 nucleotides are TGTGCCAGCAGCTCCCCCGGGACAGGGTCGGACTATGGCTACACCTTC. Amino acid sequence: CASSSPGTGSDYGYTF.

The V gene is TRBV2, the J gene TRBJ1-1; D perhaps matches TRBD1 (6 bases). V was cut by 6 bases and J by 5 bases, with 16 bases left in between. Germline lookup yields CDR1 SNHLY and CDR2 FYNNEI. The CDR3 is 14 residues long. CDR3 DNA: TGTGCCAGCAGGCCAAGGACAGCTTATACTGAAGCTTTCTTT. Translated: CASRPRTAYTEAFF.

The chain employs TRBV4-2 and TRBJ1-4; no clear D gene. Between the trimmed V and J ends, which lost 4 bases and 5 bases, there was a span of 14 bases. Germline V gene lookup returns CDR1 LGHNA and CDR2 YNFKEQ. The CDR3 spans 15 residues. DNA for the CDR3: TGTGCCAGCAGCCCCCGTCTACTAGGGAATGAAAAACTGTTTTTT. Amino acids: CASSPRLLGNEKLFF.

This clone was seen only once. The gene calls are TRBV28 and TRBJ1-5, with D perhaps matching TRBD1 (6 bases). This CDR3 region has 18 residues. Trimming cost V 3 bases and J 10 bases, with 28 bases left between them. CDR1 and CDR2 (germline): MDHEN, SYDVKM. CDR3 sequence (DNA): TGTGCCAGCAGTTTTGTCGGGACATATCGTACCAAATCACATCCCCAGCATTTT. Protein sequence: CASSFVGTYRTKSHPQHF.

The rearrangement joins TRBV5-8 to TRBJ2-2, with D hard to call. This CDR3 region has 17 residues. Trimming removed 0 bases from V and 1 base from J, with 13 bases in between. The V gene's germline CDR1 is SGHTS and CDR2 YDEGEE. The CDR3 sequence is CASSLVITGLNTGELFF. The DNA of the CDR3 is TGTGCCAGCAGCTTGGTTATTACGGGTCTGAACACCGGGGAGCTGTTTTTT.